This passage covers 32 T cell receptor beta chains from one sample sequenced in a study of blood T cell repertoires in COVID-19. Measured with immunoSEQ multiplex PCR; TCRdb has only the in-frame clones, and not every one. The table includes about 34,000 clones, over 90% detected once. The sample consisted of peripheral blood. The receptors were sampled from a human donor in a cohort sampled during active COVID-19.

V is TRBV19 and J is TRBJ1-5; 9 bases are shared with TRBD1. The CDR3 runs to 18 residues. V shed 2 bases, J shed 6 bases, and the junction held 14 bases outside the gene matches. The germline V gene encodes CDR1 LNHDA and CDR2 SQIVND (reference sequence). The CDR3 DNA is TGTGCCAGTAGTATAAACAGGAACAGGGGGCGGCAGGGTCAGCCCCAGCATTTT. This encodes CASSINRNRGRQGQPQHF.

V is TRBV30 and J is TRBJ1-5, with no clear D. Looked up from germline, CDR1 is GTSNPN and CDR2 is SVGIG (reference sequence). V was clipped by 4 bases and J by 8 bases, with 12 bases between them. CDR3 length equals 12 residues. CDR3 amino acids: CAWNKARKPQHF. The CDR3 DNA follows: TGTGCCTGGAACAAGGCCAGGAAGCCCCAGCATTTT. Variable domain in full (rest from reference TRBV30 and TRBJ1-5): SQTIHQWPATLVQPVGSPLSLECTVEGTSNPNLYWYRQAAGRGLQLLFYSVGIGQISSEVPQNLSASRPQDRQFILSSKKLLLSDSGFYLCAWNKARKPQHFGDGTRLSIL.

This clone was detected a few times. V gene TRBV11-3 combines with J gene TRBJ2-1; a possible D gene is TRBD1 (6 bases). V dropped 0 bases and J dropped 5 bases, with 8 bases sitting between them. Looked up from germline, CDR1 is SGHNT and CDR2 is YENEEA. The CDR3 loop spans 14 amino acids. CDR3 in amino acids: CASSLDRQDNEQFF. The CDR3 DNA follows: TGTGCCAGCAGCTTAGATCGACAGGACAATGAGCAGTTCTTC.

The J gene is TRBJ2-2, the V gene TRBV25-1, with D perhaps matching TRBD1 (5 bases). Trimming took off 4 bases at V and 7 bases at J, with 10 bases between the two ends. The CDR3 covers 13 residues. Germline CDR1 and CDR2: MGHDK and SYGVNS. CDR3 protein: CASSVSGIGELFF. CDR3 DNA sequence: TGTGCCAGCAGTGTGTCAGGGATCGGGGAGCTGTTTTTT. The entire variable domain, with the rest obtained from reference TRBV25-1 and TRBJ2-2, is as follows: EADIYQTPRYLVIGTGKKITLECSQTMGHDKMYWYQQDPGMELHLIHYSYGVNSTEKGDLSSESTVSRIRTEHFPLTLESARPSHTSQYLCASSVSGIGELFFGEGSRLTVL.

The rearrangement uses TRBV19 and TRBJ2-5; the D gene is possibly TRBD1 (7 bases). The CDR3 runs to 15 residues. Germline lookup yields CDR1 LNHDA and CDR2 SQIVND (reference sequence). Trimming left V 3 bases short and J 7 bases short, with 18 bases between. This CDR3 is CASSIGGQYAGTQYF. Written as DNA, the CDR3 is TGTGCCAGTAGTATCGGGGGACAGTATGCGGGGACCCAGTACTTC.

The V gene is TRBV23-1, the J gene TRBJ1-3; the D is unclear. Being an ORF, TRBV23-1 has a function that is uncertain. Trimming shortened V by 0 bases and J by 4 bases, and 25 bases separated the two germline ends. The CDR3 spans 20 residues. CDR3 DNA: TGCGCCAGCAGTCAATCGATGGAGGGTAAGGGAGTCCTAACAGGAAACACCATATATTTT. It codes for CASSQSMEGKGVLTGNTIYF.

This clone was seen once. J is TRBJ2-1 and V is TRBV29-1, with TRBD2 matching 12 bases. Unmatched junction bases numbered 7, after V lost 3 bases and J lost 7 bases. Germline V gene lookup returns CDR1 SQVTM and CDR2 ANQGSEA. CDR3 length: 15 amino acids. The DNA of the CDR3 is TGCAGCGTTGATGGGGCGCTAGCGGGAGGGAATGAGCAGTTCTTC. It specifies CSVDGALAGGNEQFF.

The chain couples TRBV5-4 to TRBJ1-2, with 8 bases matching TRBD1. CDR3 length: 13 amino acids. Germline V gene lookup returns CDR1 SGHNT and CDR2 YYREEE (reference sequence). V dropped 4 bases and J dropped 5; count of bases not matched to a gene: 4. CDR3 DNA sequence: TGTGCCAGCAGCCTGGACAGGGCGTATGGCTACACCTTC. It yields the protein CASSLDRAYGYTF.

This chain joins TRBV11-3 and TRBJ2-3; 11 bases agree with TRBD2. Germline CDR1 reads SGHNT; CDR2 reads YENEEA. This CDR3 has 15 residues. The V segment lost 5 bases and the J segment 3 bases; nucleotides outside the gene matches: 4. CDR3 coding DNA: TGTGCCAGCAGCCTGGGACTAGCGGAAACAGATACGCAGTATTTT. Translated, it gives CASSLGLAETDTQYF.

The CDR3 nucleotides read TGTGCCATCACCCGATCTGGGAGGGGTGATGGCTACACCTTC. This codes for CAITRSGRGDGYTF. This sequence joins TRBV10-3 and TRBJ1-2, with D possibly being TRBD1 (5 bases). This CDR3 has 14 residues. V lost 7 bases and J 6 bases, leaving 18 bases between the germline ends. Germline CDR1 and CDR2: ENHRY and SYGVKD.

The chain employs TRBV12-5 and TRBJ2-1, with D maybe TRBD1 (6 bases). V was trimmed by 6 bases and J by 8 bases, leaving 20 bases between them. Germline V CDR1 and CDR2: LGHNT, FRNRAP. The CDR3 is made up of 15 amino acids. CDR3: CASGKDSFGIYEQFF. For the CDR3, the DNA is TGTGCTAGTGGAAAGGACAGCTTTGGTATTTATGAGCAGTTCTTC. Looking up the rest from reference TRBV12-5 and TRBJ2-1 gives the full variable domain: DARVTQTPRHKVTEMGQEVTMRCQPILGHNTVFWYRQTMMQGLELLAYFRNRAPLDDSGMPKDRFSAEMPDATLATLKIQPSEPRDSAVYFCASGKDSFGIYEQFFGPGTRLTVL.

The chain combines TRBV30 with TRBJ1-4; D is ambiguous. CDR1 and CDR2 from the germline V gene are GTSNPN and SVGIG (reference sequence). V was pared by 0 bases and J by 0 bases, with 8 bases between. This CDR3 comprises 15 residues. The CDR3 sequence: CAWSVIQSTNEKLFF. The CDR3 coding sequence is TGTGCCTGGAGTGTTATACAGTCAACTAATGAAAAACTGTTTTTT.

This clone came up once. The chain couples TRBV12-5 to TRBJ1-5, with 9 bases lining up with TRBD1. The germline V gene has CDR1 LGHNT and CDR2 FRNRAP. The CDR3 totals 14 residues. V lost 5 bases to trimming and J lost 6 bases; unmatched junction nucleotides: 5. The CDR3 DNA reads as TGTGCTAGTGGTCTTGGACAGGGGAGTCAGCCCCAGCATTTT. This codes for CASGLGQGSQPQHF. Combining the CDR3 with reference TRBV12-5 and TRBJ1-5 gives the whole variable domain DARVTQTPRHKVTEMGQEVTMRCQPILGHNTVFWYRQTMMQGLELLAYFRNRAPLDDSGMPKDRFSAEMPDATLATLKIQPSEPRDSAVYFCASGLGQGSQPQHFGDGTRLSIL.

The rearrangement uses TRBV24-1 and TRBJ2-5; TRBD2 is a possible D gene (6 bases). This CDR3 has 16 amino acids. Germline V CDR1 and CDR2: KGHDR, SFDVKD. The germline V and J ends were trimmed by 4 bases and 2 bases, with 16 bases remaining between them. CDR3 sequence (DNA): TGTGCCACCAGTGAAGGGCGGAGGGGCGGTCAAGAGACCCAGTACTTC. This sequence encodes CATSEGRRGGQETQYF.

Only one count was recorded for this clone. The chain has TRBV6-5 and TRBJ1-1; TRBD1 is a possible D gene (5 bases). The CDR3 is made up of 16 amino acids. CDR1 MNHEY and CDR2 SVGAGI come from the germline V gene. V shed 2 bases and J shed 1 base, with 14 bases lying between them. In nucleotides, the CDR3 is TGTGCCAGCAGTTACCTTAGCACCGGACAGAACACTGAAGCTTTCTTT. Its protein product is CASSYLSTGQNTEAFF.

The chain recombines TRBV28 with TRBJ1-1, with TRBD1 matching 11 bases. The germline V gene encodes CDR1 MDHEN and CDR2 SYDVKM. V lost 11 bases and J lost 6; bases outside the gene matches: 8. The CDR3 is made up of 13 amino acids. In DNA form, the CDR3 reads TGTGCCGGGAGGGACAGGGGGAAGGCTGAAGCTTTCTTT. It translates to CAGRDRGKAEAFF.

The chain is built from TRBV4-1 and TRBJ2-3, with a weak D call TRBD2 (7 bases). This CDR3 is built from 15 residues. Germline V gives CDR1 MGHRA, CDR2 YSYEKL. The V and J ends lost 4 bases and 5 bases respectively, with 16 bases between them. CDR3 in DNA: TGCGCCAGCAGCCCGGAGGGGGGGCCGGGAGATACGCAGTATTTT. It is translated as CASSPEGGPGDTQYF.

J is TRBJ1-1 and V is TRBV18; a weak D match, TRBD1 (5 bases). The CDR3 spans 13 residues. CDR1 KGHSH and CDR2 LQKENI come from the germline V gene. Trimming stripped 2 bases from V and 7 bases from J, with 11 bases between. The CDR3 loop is CASSPGARGEAFF. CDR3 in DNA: TGTGCCAGCTCACCAGGCGCAAGGGGTGAAGCTTTCTTT. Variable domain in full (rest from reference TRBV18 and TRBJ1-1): NAGVMQNPRHLVRRRGQEARLRCSPMKGHSHVYWYRQLPEEGLKFMVYLQKENIIDESGMPKERFSAEFPKEGPSILRIQQVVRGDSAAYFCASSPGARGEAFFGQGTRLTVV.

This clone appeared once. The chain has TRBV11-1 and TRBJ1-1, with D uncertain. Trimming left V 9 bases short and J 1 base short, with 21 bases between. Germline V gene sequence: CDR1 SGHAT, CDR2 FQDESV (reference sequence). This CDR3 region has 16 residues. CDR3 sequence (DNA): TGTGCCAGTAGACCCCCGGGGTCGAAGAAGAACACTGAAGCTTTCTTT. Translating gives CASRPPGSKKNTEAFF.

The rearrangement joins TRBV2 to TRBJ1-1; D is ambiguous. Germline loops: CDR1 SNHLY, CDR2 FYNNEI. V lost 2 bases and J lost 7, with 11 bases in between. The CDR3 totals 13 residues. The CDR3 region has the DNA TGTGCCAGCAGTGAACACGGGATGGTTGAAGCTTTCTTT. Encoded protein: CASSEHGMVEAFF.

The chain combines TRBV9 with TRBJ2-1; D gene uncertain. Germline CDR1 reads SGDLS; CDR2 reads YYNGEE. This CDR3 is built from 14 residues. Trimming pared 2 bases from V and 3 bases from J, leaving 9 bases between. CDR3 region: CASSVTPYYNEQFF. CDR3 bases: TGTGCCAGCAGCGTTACTCCGTACTACAATGAGCAGTTCTTC. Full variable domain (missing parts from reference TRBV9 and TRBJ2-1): DSGVTQTPKHLITATGQRVTLRCSPRSGDLSVYWYQQSLDQGLQFLIQYYNGEERAKGNILERFSAQQFPDLHSELNLSSLELGDSALYFCASSVTPYYNEQFFGPGTRLTVL.

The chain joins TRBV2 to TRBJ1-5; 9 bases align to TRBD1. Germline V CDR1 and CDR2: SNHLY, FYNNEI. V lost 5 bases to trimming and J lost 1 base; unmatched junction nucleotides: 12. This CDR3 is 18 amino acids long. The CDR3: CASSPYGQGRRSNQPQHF. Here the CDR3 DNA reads TGTGCCAGCAGTCCTTATGGACAGGGGCGAAGAAGCAATCAGCCCCAGCATTTT.

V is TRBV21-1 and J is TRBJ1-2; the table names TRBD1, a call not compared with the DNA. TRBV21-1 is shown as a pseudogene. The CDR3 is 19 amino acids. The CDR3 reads CASSTPLGLPGHPNYGYTF. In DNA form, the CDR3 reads TGTGCCAGCAGCACTCCTTTGGGGTTACCGGGACATCCTAACTATGGCTACACCTTC.

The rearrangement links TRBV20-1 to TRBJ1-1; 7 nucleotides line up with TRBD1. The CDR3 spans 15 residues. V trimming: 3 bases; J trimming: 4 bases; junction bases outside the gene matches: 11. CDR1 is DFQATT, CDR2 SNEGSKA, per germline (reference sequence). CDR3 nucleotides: TGCAGTGCTAGTCCGGAGACAGGGAGACGCACTGAAGCTTTCTTT. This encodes CSASPETGRRTEAFF.

CDR3 sequence (DNA): TGTGCCAGGCGGGGGGGACGCGTCTCTGGAAACACCATATATTTT. It yields the protein CARRGGRVSGNTIYF. The chain has TRBV13 and TRBJ1-3, with D maybe TRBD1 (5 bases). The CDR3 runs to 15 residues. Germline assignment: CDR1 PRHDT and CDR2 FYEKMQ (reference sequence). V was cut by 9 bases and J by 0 bases, with 15 bases left in between.

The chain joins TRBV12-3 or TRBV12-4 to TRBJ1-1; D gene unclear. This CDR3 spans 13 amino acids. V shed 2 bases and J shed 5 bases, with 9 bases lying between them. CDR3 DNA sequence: TGTGCCAGCAGTTTAACCCAGGCGACTGAAGCTTTCTTT. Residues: CASSLTQATEAFF.

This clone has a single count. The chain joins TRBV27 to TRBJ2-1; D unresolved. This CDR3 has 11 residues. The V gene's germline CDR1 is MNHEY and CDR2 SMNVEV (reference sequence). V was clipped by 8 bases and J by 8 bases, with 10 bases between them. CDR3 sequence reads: CASRLIDEQFF. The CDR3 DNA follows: TGTGCCAGCCGACTGATCGATGAGCAGTTCTTC.

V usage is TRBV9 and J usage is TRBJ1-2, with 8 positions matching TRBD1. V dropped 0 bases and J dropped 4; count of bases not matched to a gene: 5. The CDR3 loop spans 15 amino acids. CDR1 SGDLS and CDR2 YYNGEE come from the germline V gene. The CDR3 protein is CASSVGTGWRYGYTF. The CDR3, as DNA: TGTGCCAGCAGCGTAGGGACAGGGTGGCGCTATGGCTACACCTTC.

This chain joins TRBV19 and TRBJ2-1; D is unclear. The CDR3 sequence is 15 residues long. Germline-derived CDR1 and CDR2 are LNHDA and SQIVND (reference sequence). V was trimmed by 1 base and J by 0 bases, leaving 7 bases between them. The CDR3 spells CASSIAPLSYNEQFF. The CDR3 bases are TGTGCCAGTAGTATAGCCCCCCTCTCCTACAATGAGCAGTTCTTC.

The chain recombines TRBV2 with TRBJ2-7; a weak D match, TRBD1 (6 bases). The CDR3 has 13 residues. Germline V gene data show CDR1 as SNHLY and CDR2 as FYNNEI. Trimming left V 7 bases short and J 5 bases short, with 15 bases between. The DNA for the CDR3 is TGTGCCAGCAAAATTGGGGGCTCGAACGAGCAGTACTTC. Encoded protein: CASKIGGSNEQYF.

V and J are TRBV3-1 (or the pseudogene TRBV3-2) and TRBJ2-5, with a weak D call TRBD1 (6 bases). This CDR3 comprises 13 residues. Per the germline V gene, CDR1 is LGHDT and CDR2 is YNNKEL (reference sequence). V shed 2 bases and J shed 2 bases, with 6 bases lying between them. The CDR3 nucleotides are TGTGCCAGCAGCCAAACAGGGCAAGAGACCCAGTACTTC. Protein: CASSQTGQETQYF.

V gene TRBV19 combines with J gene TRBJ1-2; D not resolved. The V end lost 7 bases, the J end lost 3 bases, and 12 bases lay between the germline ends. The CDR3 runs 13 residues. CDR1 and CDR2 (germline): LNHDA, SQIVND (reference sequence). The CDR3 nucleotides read TGTGCCAGTACTCCCCCTACGGACTATGGCTACACCTTC. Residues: CASTPPTDYGYTF.